A single sample gave rise to the 32 T cell receptor beta chains below, sequenced in a study of blood T cells in healthy people across ages. Using a J-beta primer mix together with a sample-barcoded 5' primer, a second PCR was run for roughly 7 to 11 cycles. Each CDR3 protein is one row after TCRdb ran MiXCR on the 5' RACE reads. The sample holds about 1,500,000 distinct CDR3 sequences, approximately 28% seen once. Sequencing was performed on blood. The receptor source for this set is a woman aged 25-40 years in good health.

V usage is TRBV28 and J usage is TRBJ2-3; D possibly corresponds to TRBD1 (5 bases). V lost 4 bases and J lost 5, with 19 bases in between. The CDR3 has 16 residues. Per germline, CDR1 MDHEN and CDR2 SYDVKM. CDR3 residues: CASSSPRTLFEDTQYF. DNA of the CDR3: TGTGCCAGCAGTTCACCGCGGACACTTTTTGAAGATACGCAGTATTTT.

This clonotype was seen a few times. This chain uses TRBV9 with TRBJ2-5; a possible D gene is TRBD1 (6 bases). Between the trimmed V and J ends, which lost 4 bases and 1 base, there was a span of 14 bases. This CDR3 has 15 amino acids. Germline-derived CDR1 and CDR2 are SGDLS and YYNGEE. Written as DNA, the CDR3 is TGTGCCAGCAGCATTACCGGGACATTCCAAGAGACCCAGTACTTC. Protein sequence: CASSITGTFQETQYF.

The chain joins TRBV7-2 to TRBJ1-1; no definite D call. CDR3 length: 14 amino acids. Germline V lookup: CDR1 SGHTA, CDR2 FQGNSA. Trimming shortened V by 5 bases and J by 4 bases, and 14 bases separated the two germline ends. The CDR3 loop is CASSPQTLGTEAFF. The CDR3 DNA sequence: TGTGCCAGCAGCCCCCAGACTTTGGGCACTGAAGCTTTCTTT.

There are a few counts of this clonotype. At one end, the junction sequence differs from germline, possibly due to a read error. The chain carries TRBV12-3 or TRBV12-4 and TRBJ2-5; D is perhaps TRBD1 (6 bases). This CDR3 is built from 13 residues. The CDR3 reads CASRNSGQETQYF. The CDR3 DNA is TGTGCCAGCAGAAATTCGGGACAAGAAACCCAGTACTTC.

CDR3 loop: CASSSPAGDPYNEQYF. The CDR3 nucleotides read TGTGCCAGCAGTTCCCCAGCGGGGGACCCCTACAATGAGCAGTACTTC. The chain employs TRBV27 and TRBJ2-7, with TRBD2 matching over 8 bases. Trimming took 4 bases from V and 7 from J; bases not matched to a gene: 15. The CDR3 spans 16 residues. The germline V gene has CDR1 MNHEY and CDR2 SMNVEV (reference sequence).

This clonotype was recorded a few times. The J gene is TRBJ2-7, the V gene TRBV27, with TRBD1 matching over 8 bases. This CDR3 is built from 14 residues. Germline assignment: CDR1 MNHEY and CDR2 SMNVEV (reference sequence). V shed 5 bases, J shed 3 bases, and the junction held 6 bases outside the gene matches. The DNA for the CDR3 is TGTGCCAGCAGTCCCCGGGACAGGTTCTACGAGCAGTACTTC. This codes for CASSPRDRFYEQYF.

The chain couples TRBV12-3 or TRBV12-4 to TRBJ2-3; perhaps TRBD2 as D (6 bases). The CDR3 extends over 15 amino acids. Trimming pared 5 bases from V and 0 bases from J, leaving 12 bases between. The chain's CDR3 is CASSAKGTSTDTQYF. The CDR3 coding sequence is TGTGCCAGCAGTGCTAAGGGGACTAGCACAGATACGCAGTATTTT.

In its sample, this clonotype was seen a few times. The rearrangement joins TRBV10-3 to TRBJ2-7; D may be TRBD1 (6 bases). Germline CDR1 and CDR2: ENHRY and SYGVKD. The CDR3 totals 14 residues. The V end was cut by 6 bases, the J end by 6 bases, with 18 bases between. The CDR3 DNA reads as TGTGCCATCAGAGTTTTACAGGGAGACGGCGAGCAGTACTTC. It encodes CAIRVLQGDGEQYF.

This clonotype came up a few times. Sequence at one end of the junction differs from germline and may be a read error. V gene TRBV9 combines with J gene TRBJ1-1, with TRBD1 as a possible D gene (5 bases). CDR1 is SGDLS, CDR2 YYNGEE, per germline. The CDR3 is made up of 13 amino acids. DNA of the CDR3: TGTGCCAACAGCCCTGAAGGGACGACTGAAGCTTTCTTT. As protein: CANSPEGTTEAFF.

In its sample, this clonotype was seen a few times. The chain employs TRBV28 and TRBJ2-5, with D unresolved. The V end lost 7 bases, the J end lost 11 bases, and 26 bases lay between the germline ends. The CDR3 totals 15 residues. Germline-derived CDR1 and CDR2 are MDHEN and SYDVKM. The DNA for the CDR3 is TGTGCCAGCACTGAAAGCAGGCCCCGAACCTACCAGCAGTACTTC. This encodes CASTESRPRTYQQYF.

The table lists this clonotype with many counts. The J gene is TRBJ2-1, the V gene TRBV5-1; D perhaps matches TRBD2 (6 bases). In germline, CDR1 is SGHRS, CDR2 YFSETQ. Trimming removed 4 bases from V and 4 bases from J, with 12 bases in between. The CDR3 length is 14 residues. CDR3 amino acids: CASSLGTQYNEQFF. Here the CDR3 DNA reads TGCGCCAGCAGCCTCGGGACTCAATACAATGAGCAGTTCTTC.

This clonotype was picked up many times. The chain is built from TRBV4-1 and TRBJ2-7; D possibly corresponds to TRBD1 (7 bases). The V end lost 4 bases, the J end lost 1 base, and 17 bases lay between the germline ends. Per germline, CDR1 MGHRA and CDR2 YSYEKL. The CDR3 is made up of 16 amino acids. CDR3 residues: CASSPDPGGKSYEQYF. CDR3 DNA: TGCGCCAGCAGCCCAGACCCAGGGGGGAAGTCCTACGAGCAGTACTTC.

The chain is built from TRBV7-7 and TRBJ2-3, with 9 bases fitting TRBD2. The CDR3 covers 16 residues. Losses at the gene ends were 6 bases for V and 5 bases for J; bases not matched to a gene: 12. CDR1 and CDR2 (germline): SSHAT, FNYEAQ (reference sequence). In DNA, the CDR3 is TGTGCCAGCAGTATGGGGACTAGCCCCTTAGTAGATACGCAGTATTTT. Protein sequence: CASSMGTSPLVDTQYF.

A few counts support this clonotype. The chain employs TRBV12-3 or TRBV12-4 and TRBJ2-1; 12 positions match TRBD2. The length of the CDR3 is 19 residues. Losses at the gene ends were 5 bases for V and 0 bases for J; bases not matched to a gene: 11. DNA of the CDR3: TGTGCCAGCAGTCGACAGGGACTAGCGGGTCAGAGCTCCTACAATGAGCAGTTCTTC. Encoded protein: CASSRQGLAGQSSYNEQFF.

The V call is TRBV12-3 or TRBV12-4, the J call TRBJ1-1; no clear D gene. V lost 6 bases and J lost 4, with 15 bases in between. The length of the CDR3 is 14 residues. Written as DNA, the CDR3 is TGTGCCAGCAGCACCTCCCCCGTTCCCACTGAAGCTTTCTTT. Protein sequence: CASSTSPVPTEAFF.

In this sample, this clonotype turned up a few times. The V call is TRBV20-1, the J call TRBJ1-2; possible D gene TRBD1, 5 bases. CDR3 length: 15 residues. The germline V and J ends were trimmed by 1 base and 4 bases, with 16 bases remaining between them. CDR1 and CDR2 from the germline V gene are DFQATT and SNEGSKA (reference sequence). CDR3 residues: CSARGTTDGGYGYTF. CDR3 sequence (DNA): TGCAGTGCTAGAGGAACGACAGATGGAGGCTATGGCTACACCTTC.

The chain recombines TRBV18 with TRBJ2-1; TRBD2 aligns across 8 bases. V shed 2 bases and J 5 bases; nucleotides not matched to a gene: 5. CDR3 length: 15 amino acids. Looked up from germline, CDR1 is KGHSH and CDR2 is LQKENI. The CDR3: CASSPNSGGHNEQFF. Written as DNA, the CDR3 is TGTGCCAGCTCACCAAACAGCGGGGGCCACAATGAGCAGTTCTTC.

This clonotype has just a few counts. The chain combines TRBV11-2 with TRBJ1-4; D possibly corresponds to TRBD1 (5 bases). This CDR3 comprises 16 residues. V lost 5 bases and J lost 4, with 17 bases in between. The germline gives CDR1 SGHAT, CDR2 FQNNGV. For the CDR3, the DNA is TGTGCCAGCAGCCTCGGGCGGGGGAGCCGTAATGAAAAACTGTTTTTT. This gives the protein CASSLGRGSRNEKLFF.

The rearrangement uses TRBV24-1 and TRBJ2-1; D may be TRBD2 (6 bases). This CDR3 comprises 18 residues. Between the trimmed V and J ends, which lost 2 bases and 0 bases, there was a span of 16 bases. CDR1 KGHDR and CDR2 SFDVKD come from the germline V gene. CDR3 sequence reads: CATSDSPSETSSYNEQFF. CDR3 nucleotide sequence: TGTGCCACCAGTGATTCACCCAGTGAGACTAGCTCCTACAATGAGCAGTTCTTC.

The chain recombines TRBV3-1 with TRBJ2-5; 10 bases fit TRBD1. CDR3 length: 18 residues. Germline V CDR1 and CDR2: LGHDT, YNNKEL (reference sequence). Losses at the gene ends were 4 bases for V and 5 bases for J; bases not matched to a gene: 16. The CDR3 DNA reads as TGTGCCAGCAGCCCATCCTATCTCGACAGGGGGCTGTGGGAGACCCAGTACTTC. This codes for CASSPSYLDRGLWETQYF.

This clonotype was counted only a few times. This chain uses TRBV20-1 with TRBJ1-2, with 8 bases lining up with TRBD1. From germline, CDR1 is DFQATT and CDR2 SNEGSKA (reference sequence). Trimming cost V 5 bases and J 1 base; bases outside gene matches: 12. This CDR3 has 16 amino acids. CDR3 region: CSADPPGQAFNYGYTF. CDR3 DNA: TGCAGTGCTGACCCCCCGGGACAGGCTTTTAACTATGGCTACACCTTC.

This clonotype came up many times. The V and J genes are TRBV29-1 and TRBJ2-7; 7 positions match TRBD2. CDR3 length: 14 amino acids. In germline, CDR1 is SQVTM, CDR2 ANQGSEA. Trimming took 4 bases from V and 2 from J; bases not matched to a gene: 8. The CDR3 sequence: CSVGTLANTYEQYF. CDR3 DNA sequence: TGCAGCGTTGGTACACTAGCGAACACCTACGAGCAGTACTTC.

The chain uses TRBV6-6 and TRBJ1-1, with D possibly matching TRBD1 (6 bases). Germline V gene sequence: CDR1 MNHNY, CDR2 SVGAGI (reference sequence). Trimming took off 2 bases at V and 3 bases at J, with 10 bases between the two ends. The CDR3 contains 14 residues. CDR3 DNA: TGTGCCAGCAGTTACACAGGGAAGGACACTGAAGCTTTCTTT. Its translation is CASSYTGKDTEAFF.

About this clonotype: This may stem from a read error, because a much larger clone lies one nucleotide away. The chain is built from TRBV7-2 and TRBJ2-4; D is perhaps TRBD1 (6 bases). With 8 bases removed from V and 0 bases from J, the gap between germline ends came to 11 bases. CDR3 length: 14 amino acids. From germline, CDR1 is SGHTA and CDR2 FQGNSA. Written as DNA, the CDR3 is TGTGCCAGCGCTCCACAGGGAGCCAAAAACATTCAGTACTTC. Translation gives CASAPQGAKNIQYF. The variable domain in full, completed from reference TRBV7-2 and TRBJ2-4, reads GAGVSQSPSNKVTEKGKDVELRCDPISGHTALYWYRQSLGQGLEFLIYFQGNSAPDKSGLPSDRFSAERTGGSVSTLTIQRTQQEDSAVYLCASAPQGAKNIQYFGAGTRLSVL.

At least ten counts were recorded for this clonotype. The gene calls are TRBV4-3 and TRBJ2-1; no definite D call. V lost 0 bases and J lost 8, with 11 bases in between. This CDR3 contains 14 residues. Germline assignment: CDR1 LGHNA and CDR2 YSLEER. The CDR3 loop reads CASSQEAPPDEQFF. The CDR3 bases are TGCGCCAGCAGCCAAGAGGCACCCCCGGATGAGCAGTTCTTC.

This chain joins TRBV30 and TRBJ1-2; D is uncertain. CDR3 size: 11 residues. Trimming took off 6 bases at V and 2 bases at J, with 7 bases between the two ends. CDR1 and CDR2 (germline): GTSNPN, SVGIG (reference sequence). The CDR3 sequence is CACGQNYGYTF. CDR3 nucleotides: TGTGCCTGTGGGCAGAACTATGGCTACACCTTC.

As to this clonotype: One end of the junction does not line up with germline, which may come from a read error. The gene calls are TRBV6-5 and TRBJ1-1; D is unresolved. Looked up from germline, CDR1 is MNHEY and CDR2 is SVGAGI. The length of the CDR3 is 13 residues. The CDR3 DNA reads as TGTGCCAGCAGTTACTCATACGGCACTAAAGCTTTCTTT. It codes for CASSYSYGTKAFF.

V usage is TRBV7-3 and J usage is TRBJ1-6; D is undetermined. CDR1 is SGHTA, CDR2 FQGTGA, per germline. The germline V and J ends were trimmed by 5 bases and 9 bases, with 20 bases remaining between them. The CDR3 is made up of 16 amino acids. Here the CDR3 DNA reads TGTGCCAGCAGCCCCGATGGCCGATCGGTTGGTTCACCCCTCCACTTT. Its translation: CASSPDGRSVGSPLHF.

The rearrangement links TRBV9 to TRBJ2-7, with D tentatively TRBD2 (6 bases). In germline, CDR1 is SGDLS, CDR2 YYNGEE. The CDR3 is 16 residues long. V lost 0 bases and J 2 bases, leaving 15 bases between the germline ends. The CDR3: CASSVEGTGGAYEQYF. The CDR3 region has the DNA TGTGCCAGCAGCGTAGAGGGGACTGGCGGGGCCTACGAGCAGTACTTC.

The sample holds a few counts of this clonotype. The chain recombines TRBV7-6 with TRBJ2-5; the D gene could be TRBD1 or TRBD2 (5 bases each). V was clipped by 1 base and J by 3 bases, with 9 bases between them. CDR3 length: 14 amino acids. Germline V lookup: CDR1 SGHVS, CDR2 FNYEAQ. The CDR3 coding sequence is TGTGCCAGCAGCTTAGGAGGGGATGAAGAGACCCAGTACTTC. Translation gives CASSLGGDEETQYF.

This clonotype has at least ten counts. This chain connects TRBV5-1 to TRBJ2-1, with TRBD1 matching 10 bases. CDR1 and CDR2 (germline): SGHRS, YFSETQ. The V segment lost 5 bases and the J segment 6 bases; nucleotides outside the gene matches: 5. This CDR3 region has 14 residues. The CDR3 spells CASSSGTGVNEQFF. The CDR3 DNA follows: TGCGCCAGCAGTTCCGGGACAGGGGTCAATGAGCAGTTCTTC.

This clonotype was seen once. This may be a read error, as it is one base from a much larger clone. V gene TRBV6-5 combines with J gene TRBJ2-5; D uncertain. With the DNA end fitting TRBJ2-7 better, the J assignment may be wrong. This CDR3 region has 14 residues. CDR1 is MNHEY and CDR2 is SVGAGI in the germline V gene. The CDR3 DNA sequence: TGTGCCTGCAGTTACGAACTTCTTGCTGGCGAGCAGTACTTC. It translates to CACSYELLAGEQYF.